This T cell receptor (beta chain) was retrieved from a study of blood T cell repertoires in COVID-19. In Cohort 3, a recovered donor had either two negative PCRs, clearance, or symptom resolution. V was shortened by 6 bases and J by 0 bases, with 14 bases between the two germline ends. The CDR3 length is 15 residues. Germline loops: CDR1 MGHDK, CDR2 SYGVNS. Clones were sequenced by immunoSEQ multiplex PCR, and TCRdb holds only the in-frame ones, with some missing. The sample holds more than 200,000 clones; around 89% are singletons and the top ten take around 4%. The J gene is TRBJ1-1, the V gene TRBV25-1; possible D gene TRBD1, 5 bases. This TCR was sampled from a woman in her 30s who had recovered from COVID-19. Sequenced sample: PBMCs or T cells enriched from blood (not recorded which). This CDR3 is CASSSRIGVNTEAFF. In DNA, the CDR3 is TGTGCCAGCAGCTCCAGAATAGGGGTGAACACTGAAGCTTTCTTT.